Below are 19 T cell receptor beta chains sequenced from a single sample in a study of blood T cells in healthy people across ages (dated by TCRdb to between 2015 and 2017). Receptor amplification or capture employed 5' RACE. TCRdb names Illumina HiSeq 2500 as the instrument used. A second PCR of 7 to 11 cycles was performed with a sample-barcoded 5' primer and a J-beta primer mix. TCRdb reprocessing: public reads trimmed at Q25 with fastp, clones called with MiXCR, in-frame beta chains kept. CDR3 protein sequences are deduplicated, and each keeps its most common genes and DNA. The sample profile shows some 800,000 distinct CDR3 sequences; under 55% of them were found once. The top ten hold about a fifth of the sample. Sequenced material: blood. These receptors were obtained from a man aged 60-69 years in good health.

This clonotype appeared many times. This chain links TRBV7-9 with TRBJ2-1; maybe TRBD1 (5 bases). With 5 bases removed from V and 7 bases from J, the gap between germline ends came to 15 bases. Germline lookup yields CDR1 SEHNR and CDR2 FQNEAQ (reference sequence). The CDR3 contains 14 residues. In DNA form, the CDR3 reads TGTGCCAGCAGCCCCGGACATTTGCCGAATGAGCAGTTCTTC. This encodes CASSPGHLPNEQFF.

The V gene is TRBV7-9, the J gene TRBJ2-3; D gene unclear. V lost 6 bases and J 3 bases, leaving 16 bases between the germline ends. Germline CDR1 SEHNR, CDR2 FQNEAQ (reference sequence). CDR3 size: 15 residues. The CDR3 is CASSQDLGGTDTQYF. CDR3 in DNA: TGTGCCAGCAGTCAGGACCTAGGTGGGACAGATACGCAGTATTTT.

This clonotype was recorded a few times. The rearrangement links TRBV5-1 to TRBJ2-1; 9 bases agree with TRBD2. The ends lost 5 bases at V and 10 bases at J; junction bases unmatched: 4. Germline values: CDR1 SGHRS, CDR2 YFSETQ. There are 12 residues in the CDR3. In DNA, the CDR3 is TGCGCCAGCAGTAGCGGGGGATCAGAGCAGTTCTTC. This sequence encodes CASSSGGSEQFF.

This clonotype was detected only a few times. The CDR3 DNA is TGTGCCAGCAGCGAGGTGGGGACTACTCCCCAAGAGACCCAGTACTTC. Amino acids: CASSEVGTTPQETQYF. This chain links TRBV9 with TRBJ2-5; 7 positions match TRBD2. The V gene end was trimmed by 3 bases and the J gene end by 1 base; junction bases not matched to a gene: 9. This CDR3 is built from 16 residues. Looked up from germline, CDR1 is SGDLS and CDR2 is YYNGEE.

The chain recombines TRBV2 with TRBJ2-1; TRBD1 matches at 10 bases. J gave up 6 bases and V 11 bases, and 10 bases lay outside the gene matches. CDR1 is SNHLY and CDR2 is FYNNEI in the germline V gene. The CDR3 loop spans 14 amino acids. The CDR3 loop is CAQGRDRGINEQFF. For the CDR3, the DNA is TGTGCCCAGGGTCGGGACAGGGGAATCAATGAGCAGTTCTTC.

The genes are TRBV6-1 and TRBJ2-1; 7 bases are shared with TRBD2. CDR1 MNHNS and CDR2 SASEGT come from the germline V gene. The CDR3 consists of 14 residues. The V gene end was trimmed by 4 bases and the J gene end by 8 bases; junction bases not matched to a gene: 8. In DNA form, the CDR3 reads TGTGCCAGCAGTGGTCATAGCGGGTCCGATGAGCAGTTCTTC. It specifies CASSGHSGSDEQFF.

This clonotype has just a few counts. V gene TRBV4-3 combines with J gene TRBJ1-4; D is undetermined. The CDR3 totals 17 residues. V lost 1 base, J lost 4 bases, and 16 bases lay in between. The germline CDR1 and CDR2 sequences are LGHNA and YSLEER. The CDR3 here is CASSQGTLGPLNEKLFF. As DNA, the CDR3 is TGCGCCAGCAGCCAAGGCACGCTTGGGCCCCTTAATGAAAAACTGTTTTTT.

The table lists this clonotype with a few counts. The J gene is TRBJ1-5, the V gene TRBV20-1, with D uncertain. V lost 5 bases to trimming and J lost 5 bases, with 7 bases between them. Germline CDR1 is DFQATT and CDR2 is SNEGSKA (reference sequence). The length of the CDR3 is 11 residues. The CDR3 DNA sequence: TGCAGTGCTGCCGGGGATCAGCCCCAGCATTTT. Amino acid sequence: CSAAGDQPQHF.

This clonotype was counted only a few times. The chain carries TRBV7-2 and TRBJ2-7; possible D gene TRBD1, 7 bases. This CDR3 spans 15 amino acids. The germline CDR1 and CDR2 sequences are SGHTA and FQGNSA. With 5 bases removed from V and 2 bases from J, the gap between germline ends came to 16 bases. CDR3 protein: CASSEEEGAPYEQYF. As DNA, the CDR3 is TGTGCCAGCAGCGAAGAGGAGGGGGCCCCCTACGAGCAGTACTTC.

The V call is TRBV2, the J call TRBJ2-7; the match to TRBD2 covers 10 bases. Near its end, the DNA agrees better with TRBJ2-5, so the J call may be wrong. From germline, CDR1 is SNHLY and CDR2 FYNNEI. The CDR3 is made up of 18 amino acids. In DNA form, the CDR3 reads TGTGCCAGCAGTGGAAGCGGGGGGGCCCCCAGCTTTACAGAGACCCAGTACTTC. It codes for CASSGSGGAPSFTETQYF.

The sample holds a few counts of this clonotype. Just one base apart from a much larger clone, this may be a read error. The chain joins TRBV29-1 to TRBJ2-5; the match to TRBD2 covers 8 bases. V was pared by 5 bases and J by 11 bases, with 10 bases of the junction left unmatched. CDR1 and CDR2 from the germline V gene are SQVTM and ANQGSEA. The CDR3 totals 12 residues. CDR3 in DNA: TGCAGCGTTCCGGGGGGGCCGAGTGAGCAGTACTTC. Translation gives CSVPGGPSEQYF.

The CDR3 DNA reads as TGTGCCAGCAGCCCACAGGGACCGAGTTATAATTCACCCCTCCACTTT. This translates into CASSPQGPSYNSPLHF. The chain uses TRBV7-2 and TRBJ1-6, with D possibly being TRBD1 (6 bases). Germline V lookup: CDR1 SGHTA, CDR2 FQGNSA. Trimming took off 5 bases at V and 4 bases at J, with 15 bases between the two ends. The CDR3 loop spans 16 amino acids.

This clonotype has just a few counts. The rearrangement uses TRBV12-3 or TRBV12-4 and TRBJ1-2, with 7 positions matching TRBD1. J gave up 4 bases and V 4 bases, and 6 bases lay outside the gene matches. This CDR3 contains 14 residues. The CDR3 reads CASSSQTGSYGYTF. The DNA for the CDR3 is TGTGCCAGCAGTTCCCAGACAGGGTCCTATGGCTACACCTTC.

The CDR3 region is CASSPEGGTGISGNTIYF. The CDR3, as DNA: TGTGCCAGCAGCCCCGAGGGGGGGACAGGGATCTCTGGAAACACCATATATTTT. This chain connects TRBV9 to TRBJ1-3, with TRBD1 identical over 9 bases. V lost 4 bases to trimming and J lost 0 bases; unmatched junction nucleotides: 11. This CDR3 contains 18 residues. Germline CDR1 reads SGDLS; CDR2 reads YYNGEE.

This clonotype was found many times. The chain is built from TRBV5-1 and TRBJ2-5, with a weak D call TRBD1 (6 bases). V was trimmed by 2 bases and J by 5 bases, leaving 13 bases between them. CDR3 length: 14 amino acids. The germline gives CDR1 SGHRS, CDR2 YFSETQ. The CDR3 is CASSLQGREETQYF. The CDR3, as DNA: TGCGCCAGCAGCTTACAGGGCCGTGAGGAGACCCAGTACTTC.

The table lists this clonotype with a few counts. The chain is built from TRBV5-1 and TRBJ2-3; no clear D gene. Germline lookup yields CDR1 SGHRS and CDR2 YFSETQ. Trimming shortened V by 2 bases and J by 6 bases, and 10 bases separated the two germline ends. The CDR3 length is 13 residues. CDR3 loop: CASSFKMGDTQYF. In DNA form, the CDR3 reads TGCGCCAGCAGCTTCAAGATGGGTGATACGCAGTATTTT.

V gene TRBV23-1 combines with J gene TRBJ2-1, with D perhaps matching TRBD1 or TRBD2 (5 bases each). TRBV23-1 is placed among ORFs of uncertain function. The CDR3 consists of 19 residues. The V end lost 7 bases, the J end lost 12 bases, and 37 bases lay between the germline ends. Written as DNA, the CDR3 is TGCGCCAGCACCTCATGGGGGTCCGGGGATAGAAACAATGTAGGATTGCAGTTCTTC. Residues: CASTSWGSGDRNNVGLQFF.

The gene calls are TRBV3-1 and TRBJ1-1, with D perhaps matching TRBD1 (5 bases). With 1 base removed from V and 1 base from J, the gap between germline ends came to 19 bases. Germline CDR1 LGHDT, CDR2 YNNKEL (reference sequence). The CDR3 is 18 amino acids. The CDR3 bases are TGTGCCAGCAGCCAAGGGCCTCCTTACATCAGGGAGAACACTGAAGCTTTCTTT. Translation: CASSQGPPYIRENTEAFF.

CDR3 loop: CASSQELGFGEQYF. The CDR3 coding sequence is TGCGCCAGCAGCCAAGAATTAGGGTTTGGTGAGCAGTACTTC. J is TRBJ2-5 and V is TRBV4-1, with D uncertain. Trimming cost V 0 bases and J 11 bases, with 16 bases left between them. The germline CDR1 and CDR2 sequences are MGHRA and YSYEKL. The CDR3 has 14 amino acids.